Listed below are T cell receptor beta chains from one sample, sequenced in a study of human T cells and chemical hapten exposure. TCRdb recomputed calls from the RACE reads with MiXCR, one row per CDR3 protein. Here the sample spans about 82,000 distinct CDR3 sequences, over 8.5% being singletons. The sequenced sample consisted of whole blood. The receptors originated from a male donor in good health. Some clones in this sample may be carry-over from other donors' samples. Both conserved end residues are part of each CDR3. The D gene is left open where the match is weak. Expanded clones are given a class, and other clones once, few, many or no size at all.

j_gene: TRBJ1-1
v_gene: TRBV7-9
d_gene: NA
abundance: NA
CDR3aa: CASSLGREGEAFF
CDR3nt: TGTGCCAGCAGCTTAGGACGGGAAGGTGAAGCTTTCTTT

j_gene: TRBJ2-5
v_gene: TRBV5-1
d_gene: TRBD2
abundance: NA
CDR3aa: CASSSAGAGETQYF
CDR3nt: TGCGCCAGCAGCTCAGCGGGAGCGGGGGAGACCCAGTACTTC

j_gene: TRBJ2-7
v_gene: TRBV12-3/TRBV12-4
d_gene: NA
abundance: NA
CDR3aa: CASSARQEAYEQYF
CDR3nt: TGTGCCAGCAGCGCCCGACAGGAGGCCTACGAGCAGTACTTC

j_gene: TRBJ2-7
v_gene: TRBV6-5
d_gene: NA
abundance: few
CDR3aa: CASSEEGEGAEEQYF
CDR3nt: TGTGCCAGCAGCGAAGAAGGGGAGGGGGCGGAGGAGCAGTACTTC

j_gene: TRBJ1-6
v_gene: TRBV3-1
d_gene: NA
abundance: many
CDR3aa: CASSQLRRGHSPLHF
CDR3nt: TGTGCCAGCAGCCAATTACGCAGGGGACATTCACCCCTCCACTTT

j_gene: TRBJ2-5
v_gene: TRBV5-1
d_gene: NA
abundance: few
CDR3aa: CASSSGTSQETQYF
CDR3nt: TGCGCCAGCAGCTCCGGGACAAGCCAAGAGACCCAGTACTTC

j_gene: TRBJ2-2
v_gene: TRBV4-3
d_gene: NA
abundance: few
CDR3aa: CASSQDVMVTGELFF
CDR3nt: TGCGCCAGCAGCCAAGACGTGATGGTTACCGGGGAGCTGTTTTTT

j_gene: TRBJ2-3
v_gene: TRBV12-3/TRBV12-4
d_gene: NA
abundance: NA
CDR3aa: CASGDSSTDTQYF
CDR3nt: TGTGCCAGCGGGGATTCTAGCACAGATACGCAGTATTTT

j_gene: TRBJ2-7
v_gene: TRBV6-1
d_gene: NA
abundance: once
CDR3aa: CASSERPAYRDGFYEQYF
CDR3nt: TGTGCCAGCAGTGAACGGCCCGCGTATCGAGACGGCTTCTACGAGCAGTACTTC

j_gene: TRBJ1-1
v_gene: TRBV7-2
d_gene: NA
abundance: NA
CDR3aa: CASSLERGSAFF
CDR3nt: TGTGCCAGCAGCTTAGAGCGGGGTTCGGCTTTCTTT

j_gene: TRBJ2-1
v_gene: TRBV18
d_gene: NA
abundance: many
CDR3aa: CASSPPERQGETRDEQFF
CDR3nt: TGTGCCAGCTCACCACCCGAAAGACAGGGAGAGACTAGGGATGAGCAGTTCTTC